These 32 T cell receptor beta chains came from one sample sequenced in a study of T cells in Graves' hyperthyroidism and ophthalmopathy. RNA transcripts were the template for amplifying TCR beta CDR3 regions. HTBI primers were used for first-round RT-PCR of the TCR CDR3. MiXCR, run by TCRdb on the multiplex PCR reads, gives a single entry per CDR3 protein. Among about 49,000 distinct CDR3 sequences listed, 45% to 65% were seen once. The material sequenced was peripheral blood or thyroid tissue (not recorded which). These receptors originate from a man between 18 and 29 years old with Graves' hyperthyroidism.

The rearrangement joins TRBV10-3 to TRBJ2-7, with 7 bases matching TRBD1. The V and J ends lost 3 bases and 2 bases, in that order; junction bases with no gene match: 7. Germline CDR1 and CDR2: ENHRY and SYGVKD. The CDR3 is 15 residues long. The CDR3 region is CAISELGQTPYEQYF. In DNA, the CDR3 is TGTGCCATCAGTGAATTGGGACAGACCCCCTACGAGCAGTACTTC.

The rearrangement links TRBV10-3 to TRBJ1-1; 9 bases map to TRBD1. With V trimmed by 11 bases and J by 4 bases, 11 bases remained unmatched. The CDR3 sequence is 14 residues long. CDR1 and CDR2 (germline): ENHRY, SYGVKD. CDR3 nucleotides: TGTGCCTCAGGACAGGGGATAGGTGGCACTGAAGCTTTCTTT. It yields the protein CASGQGIGGTEAFF.

This clonotype was seen at least ten times. The chain joins TRBV11-2 to TRBJ1-4; TRBD1 agrees at 9 bases. Trimming took 6 bases from V and 0 from J; bases not matched to a gene: 11. The V gene's germline CDR1 is SGHAT and CDR2 FQNNGV. The CDR3 totals 18 residues. The CDR3 DNA sequence: TGTGCCAGCAGAATTGCCGGGACAGGGAAGACAACTAATGAAAAACTGTTTTTT. This encodes CASRIAGTGKTTNEKLFF.

Remarks on this clonotype: Without the conserved terminal phenylalanine or tryptophan, this CDR3 likely stems from a read error. The rearrangement joins TRBV7-2 to TRBJ1-6; D perhaps matches TRBD1 (5 bases). CDR3 length equals 17 residues. Trimming pared 7 bases from V and 0 bases from J, leaving 16 bases between. Germline loops: CDR1 SGHTA, CDR2 FQGNSA. The CDR3 reads CASTQGRGDSYNSPLHS. The CDR3 DNA follows: TGTGCCAGCACGCAAGGGAGGGGAGACTCCTATAATTCACCCCTCCACTCT.

Regarding this clonotype: At one end, the junction sequence differs from germline, possibly due to a read error. The genes are TRBV5-1 and TRBJ2-5; tentative D call: TRBD1 (6 bases). The CDR3 contains 16 residues. The germline CDR1 and CDR2 sequences are SGHRS and YFSETQ. Here the CDR3 DNA reads TGTGCCAGCAGCGCAACAGGGTTGATAGGTCAGAGCGAGGAGTACTTC. Translated: CASSATGLIGQSEEYF.

Here the CDR3 reads CASSLGPEAFF. The DNA for the CDR3 is TGCGCCAGCAGCTTAGGGCCTGAAGCTTTCTTT. The chain links TRBV5-1 to TRBJ1-1; D is unresolved. Germline V gene sequence: CDR1 SGHRS, CDR2 YFSETQ. The CDR3 totals 11 residues. The germline V and J ends were trimmed by 2 bases and 6 bases, with 5 bases remaining between them. Complete variable domain (other parts from reference TRBV5-1 and TRBJ1-1): KAGVTQTPRYLIKTRGQQVTLSCSPISGHRSVSWYQQTPGQGLQFLFEYFSETQRNKGNFPGRFSGRQFSNSRSEMNVSTLELGDSALYLCASSLGPEAFFGQGTRLTVV.

This clonotype was detected ten times or more. This chain links TRBV12-3 or TRBV12-4 with TRBJ1-1, with a possible D match to TRBD1 (6 bases). The CDR3 covers 16 residues. Trimming took off 1 base at V and 1 base at J, with 13 bases between the two ends. The CDR3 protein is CASSLGGRGENTEAFF. For the CDR3, the DNA is TGTGCCAGCAGTTTAGGCGGCAGGGGAGAGAACACTGAAGCTTTCTTT.

Concerning this clonotype itself: A much larger clonotype is one base distant, so this may be a read error. The conserved closing phenylalanine or tryptophan is absent in this CDR3, likely reflecting a read error. The gene calls are TRBV7-2 and TRBJ2-7, with D unclear. V gave up 8 bases and J gave up 6 bases, with 14 bases separating them. The CDR3 runs 12 residues. Germline-derived CDR1 and CDR2 are SGHTA and FQGNSA. In DNA, the CDR3 is TGTGCCAGCTCACCAATCGCATTCGAGCAGTACTCC. Amino acid sequence: CASSPIAFEQYS.

Many counts were recorded for this clonotype. This rearrangement joins TRBV6-1 to TRBJ1-5; D remains ambiguous. The length of the CDR3 is 13 residues. Germline loops: CDR1 MNHNS, CDR2 SASEGT. Trimming cost V 8 bases and J 0 bases, with 8 bases left between them. CDR3 nucleotide sequence: TGTGCCAGCGATCTGAATAGCAATCAGCCCCAGCATTTT. Its protein product is CASDLNSNQPQHF.

This clonotype appeared many times. V and J are TRBV7-6 and TRBJ2-7, with 13 bases that match TRBD2. Per germline, CDR1 SGHVS and CDR2 FNYEAQ. CDR3 size: 15 residues. Trimming removed 5 bases from V and 2 bases from J; junction bases left unmatched: 3. The CDR3 loop reads CASSAGTSGTYEQYF. In nucleotides, the CDR3 is TGTGCCAGCAGCGCCGGGACTAGCGGGACCTACGAGCAGTACTTC.

This clonotype was recorded once. The chain employs TRBV2 and TRBJ2-7; D not certain. The CDR3 spans 12 residues. With 4 bases removed from V and 3 bases from J, the gap between germline ends came to 7 bases. From germline, CDR1 is SNHLY and CDR2 FYNNEI. The CDR3 region is CASSAGGYEQYF. The CDR3 bases are TGTGCCAGCAGTGCGGGCGGCTACGAGCAGTACTTC.

This clonotype was recorded a few times. V is TRBV7-2 and J is TRBJ1-1, with D perhaps matching TRBD1 (5 bases). This CDR3 region has 15 residues. The V gene lost 6 bases and the J gene lost 1 base, with 15 bases spanning the gap. Per the germline V gene, CDR1 is SGHTA and CDR2 is FQGNSA. This chain's CDR3 is CASSLSRAPNTEAFF. DNA for the CDR3: TGTGCCAGCAGTCTCTCCAGGGCCCCGAACACTGAAGCTTTCTTT.

V is TRBV20-1 and J is TRBJ2-7; 9 bases line up with TRBD2. In germline, CDR1 is DFQATT, CDR2 SNEGSKA (reference sequence). The CDR3 has 12 residues. V trimming: 2 bases; J trimming: 4 bases; junction bases outside the gene matches: 0. The CDR3 protein is CSARTSGYEQYF. DNA for the CDR3: TGCAGTGCTAGAACTAGCGGGTACGAGCAGTACTTC.

As regards this clonotype: One junction end disagrees with the germline gene, perhaps due to a read error. The V gene is TRBV7-4, the J gene TRBJ1-1; D possibly corresponds to TRBD1 (6 bases). Per the germline V gene, CDR1 is SGHVT and CDR2 is SQSDAQ. The CDR3 has 14 residues. CDR3 sequence (DNA): TGTGCCAGCACCGGACGGGGGGCGGGCACTGAAGCTTCCTTT. It codes for CASTGRGAGTEASF.

Points on this clonotype: The junction departs from the called germline gene at one end, perhaps through a read error. This chain joins TRBV7-2 and TRBJ1-1; 7 bases are shared with TRBD1. Germline V gives CDR1 SGHTA, CDR2 FQGNSA. This CDR3 contains 13 residues. CDR3 region: CAGSPTGSTEAFF. The CDR3 DNA follows: TGTGCCGGCAGCCCGACAGGGAGCACTGAAGCTTTCTTT.

Points on this clonotype: This may be a read error, as it is one base from a much larger clone. The genes are TRBV29-1 and TRBJ2-3, with 9 bases aligning to TRBD2. CDR1 is SQVTM, CDR2 ANQGSEA, per germline. V lost 3 bases and J lost 6; bases outside the gene matches: 19. The CDR3 covers 18 residues. The CDR3 DNA sequence: TGCAGCGTTGATTTCGGGGCTAGCGGGGAGGCCTTGACTGATACGCAGTATTTT. Protein: CSVDFGASGEALTDTQYF.

The V gene is TRBV6-5, the J gene TRBJ2-5, with D maybe TRBD1 (5 bases). The CDR3 covers 15 residues. V lost 11 bases and J lost 5, with 24 bases in between. Germline-derived CDR1 and CDR2 are MNHEY and SVGAGI. CDR3 region: CAGGRVGNTGETQYF. CDR3 DNA sequence: TGTGCCGGCGGCAGGGTGGGGAACACCGGGGAGACCCAGTACTTC.

This clonotype was picked up many times. The chain has TRBV5-1 and TRBJ2-5; 9 bases line up with TRBD1. CDR3 length: 15 residues. Germline loops: CDR1 SGHRS, CDR2 YFSETQ. The trim removed 2 bases at V and 1 base at J, leaving 3 bases unmatched. The CDR3 spells CASSLTGGPQETQYF. The DNA of the CDR3 is TGCGCCAGCAGCTTAACAGGGGGCCCCCAAGAGACCCAGTACTTC.

The gene calls are TRBV11-2 and TRBJ1-5; D unresolved. The CDR3 has 13 residues. The V end was cut by 3 bases, the J end by 5 bases, with 8 bases between. Germline CDR1 is SGHAT and CDR2 is FQNNGV. As DNA, the CDR3 is TGTGCCAGCAGCTTGAGTTGGGATCAGCCCCAGCATTTT. Translation: CASSLSWDQPQHF.

The sample holds one count of this clonotype. The rearrangement joins TRBV7-2 to TRBJ2-5; the match to TRBD2 covers 12 bases. V gave up 10 bases and J gave up 5 bases; unmatched junction bases: 11. The length of the CDR3 is 15 residues. CDR1 is SGHTA and CDR2 is FQGNSA in the germline V gene. Written as DNA, the CDR3 is TGTGCCACCAGTCGCCCTAGCGGGAGGGATGAGACCCAGTACTTC. This translates into CATSRPSGRDETQYF.

This clonotype was picked up a small number of times. The chain links TRBV7-2 to TRBJ2-3; 10 positions match TRBD2. The CDR3 length is 14 residues. J gave up 5 bases and V 2 bases, and 1 base lay outside the gene matches. Germline V gene data show CDR1 as SGHTA and CDR2 as FQGNSA. The CDR3 is CASSLLAGEDTQYF. For the CDR3, the DNA is TGTGCCAGCAGCTTACTAGCGGGGGAAGATACGCAGTATTTT.

This clonotype appeared many times. This rearrangement joins TRBV12-3 or TRBV12-4 to TRBJ2-5, with 14 bases matching TRBD2. The junction had 11 bases not matched to a gene; V was cut back by 6 bases and J by 5 bases. This CDR3 comprises 17 residues. This CDR3 is CASSGPGTSGGRETQYF. The CDR3 coding sequence is TGTGCCAGCAGCGGCCCTGGGACTAGCGGGGGCCGGGAGACCCAGTACTTC.

J is TRBJ1-6 and V is TRBV7-2; 10 bases align to TRBD1. The junction had 3 bases not matched to a gene; V was cut back by 5 bases and J by 11 bases. In germline, CDR1 is SGHTA, CDR2 FQGNSA. The CDR3 has 13 residues. The chain's CDR3 is CASSLGQGTPLHF. The CDR3 nucleotides are TGTGCCAGCAGCCTGGGACAGGGGACACCCCTCCACTTT.

This clonotype was observed many times. This chain uses TRBV25-1 with TRBJ2-2; possible D gene TRBD1, 6 bases. This CDR3 comprises 13 residues. V gave up 6 bases and J gave up 5 bases, with 10 bases separating them. Germline lookup yields CDR1 MGHDK and CDR2 SYGVNS. The DNA for the CDR3 is TGTGCCAGCAGCGTAGGGGGAACCGGGGAGCTGTTTTTT. Amino acid sequence: CASSVGGTGELFF.

This clonotype appeared many times. The chain recombines TRBV12-3 or TRBV12-4 with TRBJ1-5, with D perhaps TRBD1 (5 bases). The ends were cut back, 1 base at V and 0 bases at J, with 13 bases in the middle. There are 17 residues in the CDR3. The CDR3 loop reads CASSLGPGVYSNQPQHF. DNA of the CDR3: TGTGCCAGCAGTTTAGGTCCGGGGGTTTATAGCAATCAGCCCCAGCATTTT.

The chain is built from TRBV4-1 and TRBJ2-3; 8 bases agree with TRBD2. J lost 2 bases, V lost 0 bases, and 10 bases had no gene match. Germline CDR1 is MGHRA and CDR2 is YSYEKL. The CDR3 is 18 amino acids. The CDR3 DNA sequence: TGCGCCAGCAGCCAAGATCTTGGTACTAGCGGAACCACAGATACGCAGTATTTT. Translated: CASSQDLGTSGTTDTQYF.

The CDR3: CASSLESSNTEAFF. The CDR3 nucleotides read TGTGCCAGCAGCCTCGAGAGCTCGAACACTGAAGCTTTCTTT. The J gene is TRBJ1-1, the V gene TRBV7-2; unclear D gene. Trimming left V 5 bases short and J 1 base short, with 11 bases between. The CDR3 is 14 residues long. Per the germline V gene, CDR1 is SGHTA and CDR2 is FQGNSA. Full variable domain (remainder filled in from reference TRBV7-2 and TRBJ1-1): GAGVSQSPSNKVTEKGKDVELRCDPISGHTALYWYRQSLGQGLEFLIYFQGNSAPDKSGLPSDRFSAERTGGSVSTLTIQRTQQEDSAVYLCASSLESSNTEAFFGQGTRLTVV.

On this clonotype itself: A read error may be the cause here, since a much bigger clone is one base away. V usage is TRBV9 and J usage is TRBJ1-1, with TRBD1 matching over 7 bases. Germline CDR1 SGDLS, CDR2 YYNGEE. The CDR3 length is 16 residues. In DNA form, the CDR3 reads TGTGCCAGCAGCGTGACAGGGTCAGTCCTGAACACTGGAGCTTTCTTT. This encodes CASSVTGSVLNTGAFF.

This clonotype was recorded a few times. This chain links TRBV7-9 with TRBJ1-1; tentative D call: TRBD1 (6 bases). The V gene lost 4 bases and the J gene lost 4 bases, with 10 bases spanning the gap. CDR3 length: 13 residues. Looked up from germline, CDR1 is SEHNR and CDR2 is FQNEAQ (reference sequence). CDR3 sequence reads: CASSSEGGTEAFF. The CDR3 bases are TGTGCCAGCAGCTCCGAGGGGGGCACTGAAGCTTTCTTT. The variable domain in full, with the rest retrieved from reference TRBV7-9 and TRBJ1-1, is DTGVSQNPRHKITKRGQNVTFRCDPISEHNRLYWYRQTLGQGPEFLTYFQNEAQLEKSRLLSDRFSAERPKGSFSTLEIQRTEQGDSAMYLCASSSEGGTEAFFGQGTRLTVV.

About this clonotype: The limits of the CDR3 on the DNA are not certain, so only TCRdb's listed CDR3 is given. This chain uses TRBV29-1 with TRBJ2-2; the table's D call of TRBD2 was not tested on the DNA. The CDR3 region is 24 residues in length, termini included. CDR1 SQVTM and CDR2 ANQGSEA come from the germline V gene. CDR3 region: CSVRPGTSGSSEQYFGPGAGELFF.

This clonotype was seen many times. The chain uses TRBV28 and TRBJ1-2; D call uncertain. V lost 3 bases to trimming and J lost 3 bases, with 8 bases between them. Germline-derived CDR1 and CDR2 are MDHEN and SYDVKM. CDR3 length: 13 amino acids. The CDR3 spells CASSFPVDYGYTF. The CDR3 bases are TGTGCCAGCAGTTTTCCCGTTGACTATGGCTACACCTTC.

The chain couples TRBV2 to TRBJ1-2; 9 bases are a match to TRBD1. The CDR3 spans 13 residues. J lost 6 bases, V lost 6 bases, and 5 bases had no gene match. Germline values: CDR1 SNHLY, CDR2 FYNNEI. CDR3: CASRAGQGHGYTF. The CDR3 DNA reads TGTGCCAGCAGGGCTGGACAGGGGCATGGCTACACCTTC.